Listed here is a single T cell receptor (beta chain). Treatment: approximately 18 received Ad26.COV2.S at low or high dose, single or two shots; roughly five received placebo; per-sample allocation not given. The investigators took samples on day 63 after the first vaccine or placebo injection. This adult donor, from Boston, was 18-55 years old. This entry comes from a study of Ad26.COV2.S vaccination and SARS-CoV-2 variants. Study-wide background: The trial was COV1001 and the donor's arm was Ad26.COV2.S. The authors gave Ad26.COV2.S intramuscularly, either once or twice 56 days apart.

Here immunoSEQ multiplex PCR was the method, and the copy in TCRdb shows in-frame clones only, minus some. The repertoire holds approximately 460,000 clones, roughly nine tenths seen once, with about 1.5% in the top ten. CDR1 and CDR2 (germline): SGHDN, FVKESK. The CDR3 consists of 13 residues. The V gene lost 4 bases and the J gene lost 7 bases, with 8 bases spanning the gap. The chain uses TRBV14 and TRBJ1-6; D is perhaps TRBD1 (5 bases). This sequence was found in a person aged 18-65 years who received the Ad26.COV2.S COVID-19 vaccine or a placebo. Sequenced material: peripheral blood, taken in a trial of Ad26.COV2.S vaccine versus placebo. The CDR3 spells CASSPRQNSPLHF. DNA for the CDR3: TGTGCCAGCAGCCCCCGACAGAATTCACCCCTCCACTTT.